This T cell receptor beta chain derives from a study of yellow fever vaccine responses in identical twins. Notes on the study in general: On the reported evidence, twins' vaccine T cell responses seemed partly convergent and partly personalized.

In its sample, this clonotype was seen a few times. Its target is unknown. The trim removed 5 bases at V and 4 bases at J, leaving 9 bases unmatched. The germline V gene has CDR1 SGHNT and CDR2 YENEEA. CDR3 length: 15 amino acids. In TCRdb, the RT-PCR reads were re-called with MiXCR into one record per CDR3 protein. The sample lists some 20,000 distinct CDR3 sequences, nearly 70% seen once, with 2% to 2.5% in the top ten. The chain carries TRBV11-3 and TRBJ2-3; 7 bases agree with TRBD1. This TCR came from a woman under 30 who received the yellow fever vaccine. The specimen comprised T cells from blood (PBMCs), unsorted or a sorted subset (not recorded which), sampled before or after yellow fever vaccination (not recorded which). CDR3 in amino acids: CASSPKMTGSDTQYF. The CDR3 DNA follows: TGTGCCAGCAGCCCAAAAATGACAGGGTCAGATACGCAGTATTTT.